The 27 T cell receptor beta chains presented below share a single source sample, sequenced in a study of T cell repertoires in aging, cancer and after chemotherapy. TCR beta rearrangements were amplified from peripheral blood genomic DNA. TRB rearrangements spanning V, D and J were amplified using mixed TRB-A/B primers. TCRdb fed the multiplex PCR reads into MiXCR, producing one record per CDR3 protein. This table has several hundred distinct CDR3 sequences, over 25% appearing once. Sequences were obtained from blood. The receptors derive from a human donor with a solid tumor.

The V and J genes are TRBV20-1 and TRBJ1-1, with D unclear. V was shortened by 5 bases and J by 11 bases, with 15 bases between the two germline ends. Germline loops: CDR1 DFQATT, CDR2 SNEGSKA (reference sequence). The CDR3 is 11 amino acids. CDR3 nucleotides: TGCAGTGCTCCACTTTACCAACTGGCTTTCTTT. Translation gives CSAPLYQLAFF.

The CDR3 is CSVERKRGSSGNTIYF. The CDR3 coding sequence is TGCAGCGTTGAAAGGAAGCGGGGTAGCTCTGGAAACACCATATATTTT. The chain recombines TRBV29-1 with TRBJ1-3, with D unresolved. The V gene lost 2 bases and the J gene lost 0 bases, with 14 bases spanning the gap. The germline V gene encodes CDR1 SQVTM and CDR2 ANQGSEA. The CDR3 is 16 amino acids.

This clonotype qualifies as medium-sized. In DNA, the CDR3 is TGCAGTGCTACCAGCGGGGGGGCCGTTCAGCCCCAGCATTTT. Protein: CSATSGGAVQPQHF. This chain links TRBV20-1 with TRBJ1-5; TRBD1 is a possible D gene (6 bases). The CDR3 extends over 14 amino acids. Trimming removed 4 bases at V and 6 bases at J, with 16 bases between. CDR1 is DFQATT, CDR2 SNEGSKA, per germline (reference sequence).

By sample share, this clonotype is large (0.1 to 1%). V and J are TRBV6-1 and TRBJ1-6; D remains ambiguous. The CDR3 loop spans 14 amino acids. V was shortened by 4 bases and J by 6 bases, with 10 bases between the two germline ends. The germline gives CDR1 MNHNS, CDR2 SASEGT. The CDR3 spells CASSVGQLNSPLHF. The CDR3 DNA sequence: TGTGCCAGCAGTGTAGGTCAGCTTAATTCACCCCTCCACTTT.

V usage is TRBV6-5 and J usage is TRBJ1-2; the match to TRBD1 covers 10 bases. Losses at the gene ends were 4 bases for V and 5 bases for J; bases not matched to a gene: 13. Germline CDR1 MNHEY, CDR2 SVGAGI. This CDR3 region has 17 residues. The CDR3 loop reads CASSWTGTGAPLYGYTF. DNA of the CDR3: TGTGCCAGCAGTTGGACCGGGACAGGGGCCCCTCTTTATGGCTACACCTTC.

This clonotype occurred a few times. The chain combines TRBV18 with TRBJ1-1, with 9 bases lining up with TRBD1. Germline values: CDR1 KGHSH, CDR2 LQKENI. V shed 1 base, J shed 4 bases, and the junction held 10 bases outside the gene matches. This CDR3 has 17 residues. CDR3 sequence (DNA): TGTGCCAGCTCACCACTAGGACAGGGGCAAATAGGCACTGAAGCTTTCTTT. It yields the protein CASSPLGQGQIGTEAFF.

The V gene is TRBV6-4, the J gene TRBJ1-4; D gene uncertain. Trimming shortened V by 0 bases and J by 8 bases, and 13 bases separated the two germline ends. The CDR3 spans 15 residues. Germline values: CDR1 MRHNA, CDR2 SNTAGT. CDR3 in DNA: TGTGCCAGCAGTGACTCGGGAGGGAGGGCGGAAAAACTGTTTTTT. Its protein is CASSDSGGRAEKLFF.

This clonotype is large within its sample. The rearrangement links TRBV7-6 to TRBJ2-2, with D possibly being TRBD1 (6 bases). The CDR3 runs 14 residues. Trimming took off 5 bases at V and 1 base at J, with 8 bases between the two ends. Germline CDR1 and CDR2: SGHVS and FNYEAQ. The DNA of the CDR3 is TGTGCCAGCAGCACGACAGGGAACACCGGGGAGCTGTTTTTT. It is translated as CASSTTGNTGELFF.

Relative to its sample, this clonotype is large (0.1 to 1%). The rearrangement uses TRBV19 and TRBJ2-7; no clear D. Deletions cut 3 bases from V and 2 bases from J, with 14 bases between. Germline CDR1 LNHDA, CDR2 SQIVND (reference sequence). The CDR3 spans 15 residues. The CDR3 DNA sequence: TGTGCCAGTAGTATCCTCCCCGGCGGCCCCTACGAGCAGTACTTC. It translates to CASSILPGGPYEQYF.

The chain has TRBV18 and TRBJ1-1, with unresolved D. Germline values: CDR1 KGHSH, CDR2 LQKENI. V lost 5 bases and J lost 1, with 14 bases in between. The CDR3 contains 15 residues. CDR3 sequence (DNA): TGTGCCAGCTCAATAAAGGGCGTTGGGAACACTGAAGCTTTCTTT. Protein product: CASSIKGVGNTEAFF.

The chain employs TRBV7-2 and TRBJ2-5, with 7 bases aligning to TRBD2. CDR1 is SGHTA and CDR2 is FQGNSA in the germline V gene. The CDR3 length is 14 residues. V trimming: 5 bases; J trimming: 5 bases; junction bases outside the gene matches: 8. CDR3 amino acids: CASSILLGGETQYF. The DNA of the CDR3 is TGTGCCAGCAGCATCCTACTGGGGGGGGAGACCCAGTACTTC.

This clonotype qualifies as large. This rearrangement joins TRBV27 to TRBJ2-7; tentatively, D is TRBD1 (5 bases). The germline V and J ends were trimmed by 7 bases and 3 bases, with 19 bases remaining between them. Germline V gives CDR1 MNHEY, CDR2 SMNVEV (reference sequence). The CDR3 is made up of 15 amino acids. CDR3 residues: CASTLVPGSIYEQYF. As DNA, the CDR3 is TGTGCCAGCACCTTAGTTCCAGGGTCTATCTACGAGCAGTACTTC.

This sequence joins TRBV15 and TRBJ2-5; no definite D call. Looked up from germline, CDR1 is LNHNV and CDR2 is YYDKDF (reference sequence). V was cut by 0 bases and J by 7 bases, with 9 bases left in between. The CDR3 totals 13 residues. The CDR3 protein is CATSRDRRVTQYF. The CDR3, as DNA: TGTGCCACCAGCAGAGATAGAAGAGTGACCCAGTACTTC.

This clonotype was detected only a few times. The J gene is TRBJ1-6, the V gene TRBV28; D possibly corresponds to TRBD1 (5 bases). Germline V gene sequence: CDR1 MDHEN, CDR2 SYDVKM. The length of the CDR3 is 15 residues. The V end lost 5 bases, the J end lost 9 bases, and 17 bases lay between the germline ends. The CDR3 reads CASSPRGGSGSPLHF. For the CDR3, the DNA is TGTGCCAGCAGTCCTCGCGGGGGATCAGGTTCACCCCTCCACTTT.

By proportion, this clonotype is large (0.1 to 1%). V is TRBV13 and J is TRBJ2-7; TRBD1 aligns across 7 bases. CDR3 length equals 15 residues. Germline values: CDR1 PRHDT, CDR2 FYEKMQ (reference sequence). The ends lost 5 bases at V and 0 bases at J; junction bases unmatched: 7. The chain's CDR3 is CASSVTGASSYEQYF. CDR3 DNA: TGTGCCAGCAGCGTTACAGGGGCTAGCTCCTACGAGCAGTACTTC.

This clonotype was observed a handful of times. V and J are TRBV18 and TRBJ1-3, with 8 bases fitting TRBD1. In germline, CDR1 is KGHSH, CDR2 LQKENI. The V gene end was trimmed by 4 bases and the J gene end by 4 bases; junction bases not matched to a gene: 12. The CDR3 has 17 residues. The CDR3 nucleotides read TGTGCCAGCTCACTCCGTCCGGGACAGGACATCGGAAACACCATATATTTT. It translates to CASSLRPGQDIGNTIYF. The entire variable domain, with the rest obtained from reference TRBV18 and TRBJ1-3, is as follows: NAGVMQNPRHLVRRRGQEARLRCSPMKGHSHVYWYRQLPEEGLKFMVYLQKENIIDESGMPKERFSAEFPKEGPSILRIQQVVRGDSAAYFCASSLRPGQDIGNTIYFGEGSWLTVV.

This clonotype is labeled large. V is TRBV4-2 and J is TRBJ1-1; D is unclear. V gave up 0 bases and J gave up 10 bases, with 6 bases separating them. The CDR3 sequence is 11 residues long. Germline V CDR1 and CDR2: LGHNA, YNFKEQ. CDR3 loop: CASSQDRRAFF. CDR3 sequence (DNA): TGTGCCAGCAGCCAAGATCGCAGAGCTTTCTTT.

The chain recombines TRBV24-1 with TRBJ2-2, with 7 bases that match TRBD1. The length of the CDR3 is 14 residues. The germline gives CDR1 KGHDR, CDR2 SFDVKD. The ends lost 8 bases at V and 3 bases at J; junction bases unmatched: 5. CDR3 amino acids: CATTGTADTGELFF. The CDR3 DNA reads TGTGCCACCACCGGGACAGCAGACACCGGGGAGCTGTTTTTT.

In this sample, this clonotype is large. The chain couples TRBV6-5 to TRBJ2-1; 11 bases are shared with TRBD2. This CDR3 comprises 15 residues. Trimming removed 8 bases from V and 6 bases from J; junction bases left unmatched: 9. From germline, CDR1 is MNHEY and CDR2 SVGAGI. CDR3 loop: CASGPGLAGINEQFF. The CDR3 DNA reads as TGTGCCAGCGGACCTGGACTAGCGGGTATCAATGAGCAGTTCTTC.

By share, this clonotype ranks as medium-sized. This CDR3 reads CSARDIQGAAGELFF. Written as DNA, the CDR3 is TGCAGTGCTAGGGATATCCAGGGGGCAGCCGGGGAGCTGTTTTTT. V gene TRBV20-1 combines with J gene TRBJ2-2; 8 bases map to TRBD1. V lost 3 bases and J lost 6; bases outside the gene matches: 9. The CDR3 sequence is 15 residues long. Germline CDR1 and CDR2: DFQATT and SNEGSKA (reference sequence).

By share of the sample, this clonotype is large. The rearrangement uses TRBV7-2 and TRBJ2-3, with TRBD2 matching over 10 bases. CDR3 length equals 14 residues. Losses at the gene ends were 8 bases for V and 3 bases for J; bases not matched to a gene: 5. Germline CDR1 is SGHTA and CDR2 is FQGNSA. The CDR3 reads CASGMTSGTDTQYF. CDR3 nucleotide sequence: TGTGCCAGCGGAATGACTAGCGGGACAGATACGCAGTATTTT.

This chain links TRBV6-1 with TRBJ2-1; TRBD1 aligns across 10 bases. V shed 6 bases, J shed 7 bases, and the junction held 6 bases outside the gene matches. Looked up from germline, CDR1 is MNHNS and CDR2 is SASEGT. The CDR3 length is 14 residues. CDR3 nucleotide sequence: TGTGCCAGCAGCCCGGGACAGGGGTCGAATGAGCAGTTCTTC. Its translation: CASSPGQGSNEQFF.

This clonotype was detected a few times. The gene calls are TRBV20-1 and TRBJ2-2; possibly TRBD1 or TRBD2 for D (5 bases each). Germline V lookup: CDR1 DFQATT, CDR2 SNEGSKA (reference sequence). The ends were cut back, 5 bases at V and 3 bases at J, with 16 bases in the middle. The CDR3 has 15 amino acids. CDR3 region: CSAPKRGRDTGELFF. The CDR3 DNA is TGCAGTGCTCCCAAGAGGGGAAGGGACACCGGGGAGCTGTTTTTT.

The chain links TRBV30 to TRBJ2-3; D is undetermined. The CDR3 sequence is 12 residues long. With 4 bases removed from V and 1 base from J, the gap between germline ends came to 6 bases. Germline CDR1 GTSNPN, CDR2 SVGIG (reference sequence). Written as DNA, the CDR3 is TGTGCCTGGACTTGGGGCACAGATACGCAGTATTTT. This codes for CAWTWGTDTQYF.

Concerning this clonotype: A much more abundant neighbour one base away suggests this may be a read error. The CDR3 spells CAGSLVAGSHEQYF. CDR3 DNA: TGTGCCGGCAGCTTGGTGGCAGGGTCCCACGAGCAGTACTTC. The chain carries TRBV5-4 and TRBJ2-7, with D maybe TRBD1 (5 bases). CDR3 length equals 14 residues. Germline V CDR1 and CDR2: SGHNT, YYREEE (reference sequence).

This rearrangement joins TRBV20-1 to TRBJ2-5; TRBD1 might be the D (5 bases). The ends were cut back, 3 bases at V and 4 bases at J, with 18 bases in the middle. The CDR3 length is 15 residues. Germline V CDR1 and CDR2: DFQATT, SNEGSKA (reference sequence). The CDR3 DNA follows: TGCAGTGCTAGGGTCCTGCAGGGAACGGGAGAGACCCAGTACTTC. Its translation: CSARVLQGTGETQYF.

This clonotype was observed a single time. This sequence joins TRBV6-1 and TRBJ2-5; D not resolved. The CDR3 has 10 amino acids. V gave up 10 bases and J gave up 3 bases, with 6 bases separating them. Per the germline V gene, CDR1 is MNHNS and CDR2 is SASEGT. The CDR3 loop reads CATTEETQYF. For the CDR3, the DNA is TGTGCCACCACCGAAGAGACCCAGTACTTC.